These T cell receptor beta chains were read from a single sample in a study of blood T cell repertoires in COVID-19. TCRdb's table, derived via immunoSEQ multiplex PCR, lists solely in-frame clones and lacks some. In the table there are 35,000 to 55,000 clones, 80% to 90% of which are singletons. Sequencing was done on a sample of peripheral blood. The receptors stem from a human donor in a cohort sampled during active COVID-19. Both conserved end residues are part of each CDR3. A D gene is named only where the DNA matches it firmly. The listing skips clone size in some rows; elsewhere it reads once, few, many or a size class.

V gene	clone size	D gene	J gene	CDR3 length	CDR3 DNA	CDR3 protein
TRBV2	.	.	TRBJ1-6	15	TGTGCCAGCACCACATCTGGGGGGATGGGTTCACCCCTCCACTTT	CASTTSGGMGSPLHF
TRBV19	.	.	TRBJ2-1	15	TGTGCCAGTAGTATTTGGGGCGAAGCCTACAATGAGCAGTTCTTC	CASSIWGEAYNEQFF
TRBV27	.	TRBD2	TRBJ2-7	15	TGTGCCAGCACCAGTAGCGGGAGGGCCAGTTACGAGCAGTACTTC	CASTSSGRASYEQYF
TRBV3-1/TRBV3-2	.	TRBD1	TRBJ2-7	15	TGTGCCAGCAGCCGACAGGGGGCGCCGGTCAACGAGCAGTACTTC	CASSRQGAPVNEQYF
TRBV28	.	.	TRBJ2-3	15	TGTGCCAGCAGTTTCCCCGGGTCACTCACAGATACGCAGTATTTT	CASSFPGSLTDTQYF
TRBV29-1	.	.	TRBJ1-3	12	TGCAGCGTTTGGCACTCTGGAAACACCATATATTTT	CSVWHSGNTIYF
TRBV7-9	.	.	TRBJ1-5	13	TGTGCCAGCAGCTTAGGAGTGGATCAGCCCCAGCATTTT	CASSLGVDQPQHF
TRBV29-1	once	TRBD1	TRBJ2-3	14	TGCAGCGTGGACAGGGTCAGTGGAGCAGATACGCAGTATTTT	CSVDRVSGADTQYF
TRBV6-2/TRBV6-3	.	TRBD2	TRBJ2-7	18	TGTGCCAGCAGTTATCCCCTAGCGGGAGAGTTCTACTACGTCGAGCAGTACTTC	CASSYPLAGEFYYVEQYF
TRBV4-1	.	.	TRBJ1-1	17	TGCGCCAGCAGCCGGGCACGGGGGGCGCTGGGGGGCACTGAAGCTTTCTTT	CASSRARGALGGTEAFF
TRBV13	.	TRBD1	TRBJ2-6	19	TGTGCCAGCAGCTTAGGGGGACAGGGGGCAGGTTCTGGGGCCAACGTCCTGACTTTC	CASSLGGQGAGSGANVLTF
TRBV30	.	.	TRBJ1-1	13	TGTGCCTGGAGATCGGAGAGGAACACTGAAGCTTTCTTT	CAWRSERNTEAFF
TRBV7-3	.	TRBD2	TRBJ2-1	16	TGTGCCAGCAGCCCCCGGGGACTAGCGGGCCACAATGAGCAGTTCTTC	CASSPRGLAGHNEQFF
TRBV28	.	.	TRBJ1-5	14	TGTGCCAGCAGTTGGAGAAGTAGCAATCAGCCCCAGCATTTT	CASSWRSSNQPQHF
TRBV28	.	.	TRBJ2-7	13	TGTGCCACTAGGGGGGGTCCCTCCTACGAGCAGTACTTC	CATRGGPSYEQYF
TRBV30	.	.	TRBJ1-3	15	TGTGCCTGGAGCACGTGGACAGACTTTGCAAACACCATATATTTT	CAWSTWTDFANTIYF
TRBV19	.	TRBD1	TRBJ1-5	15	TGTGCCAGTAGTGCCCACAGGGGTTACAATCAGCCCCAGCATTTT	CASSAHRGYNQPQHF
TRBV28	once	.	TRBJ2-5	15	TGTGCCAGCACAACTCTTTTCGGGAGCGGAGAGACCCAGTACTTC	CASTTLFGSGETQYF
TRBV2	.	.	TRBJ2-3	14	TGTGCCAGCAGTGCCGACAGCTTCACAGATACGCAGTATTTT	CASSADSFTDTQYF
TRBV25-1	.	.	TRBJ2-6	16	TGTGCCAGCAGTGCTACCCCGGTCTCTGGGGCCAACGTCCTGACTTTC	CASSATPVSGANVLTF
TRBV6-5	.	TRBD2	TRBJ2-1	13	TGTGCCAGCAGGTCTAGCGGGAGTGTTGAGCAGTTCTTC	CASRSSGSVEQFF
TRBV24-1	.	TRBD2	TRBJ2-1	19	TGTGCCACCAGTGGGCAGACGGGGACTAGCGGGAGGATTATAAATGAGCAGTTCTTC	CATSGQTGTSGRIINEQFF
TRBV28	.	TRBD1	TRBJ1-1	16	TGTGCCAGCTGCCGGGACAGGGCTTTTTTCAACACTGAAGCTTTCTTT	CASCRDRAFFNTEAFF
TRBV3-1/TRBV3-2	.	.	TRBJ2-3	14	TGTGCCAGCAGCCGGGACATCCAGCGGGATACGCAGTATTTT	CASSRDIQRDTQYF
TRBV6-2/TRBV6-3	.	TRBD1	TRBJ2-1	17	TGTGCCAGCAGTCAAGGGGGGGGGACAGGGGGAATGGATGAGCAGTTCTTC	CASSQGGGTGGMDEQFF
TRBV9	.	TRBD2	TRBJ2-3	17	TGTGCCAGCAGCGTAGATGGTCTAGCGGGAGTGGCAGATACGCAGTATTTT	CASSVDGLAGVADTQYF